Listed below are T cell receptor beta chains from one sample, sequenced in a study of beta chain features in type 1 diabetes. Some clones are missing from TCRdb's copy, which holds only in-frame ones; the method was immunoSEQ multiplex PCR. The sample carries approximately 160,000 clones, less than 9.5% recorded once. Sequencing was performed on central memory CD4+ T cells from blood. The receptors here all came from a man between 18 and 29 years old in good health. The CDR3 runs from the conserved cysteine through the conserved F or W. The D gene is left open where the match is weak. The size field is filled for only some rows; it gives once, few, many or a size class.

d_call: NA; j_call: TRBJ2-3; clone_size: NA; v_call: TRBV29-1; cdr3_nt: TGCAGCGCTGGGGGTGGAGGGTTGGCAGATACGCAGTATTTT; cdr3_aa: CSAGGGGLADTQYF
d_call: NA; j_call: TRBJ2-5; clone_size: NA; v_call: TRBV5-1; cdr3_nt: TGCGCCAGCAGCTTGGGTTTGACTAACCAAGAGACCCAGTACTTC; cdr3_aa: CASSLGLTNQETQYF
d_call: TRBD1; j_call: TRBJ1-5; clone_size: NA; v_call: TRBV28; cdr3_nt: TGTGCCAGCAGTGAACGGACAGGGGGCGATCAGCCCCAGCATTTT; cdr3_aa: CASSERTGGDQPQHF
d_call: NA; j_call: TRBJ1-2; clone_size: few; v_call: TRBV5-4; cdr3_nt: TGTGCCAGCAGCTCTAAGTCGGGTGGCTACACCTTC; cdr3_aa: CASSSKSGGYTF
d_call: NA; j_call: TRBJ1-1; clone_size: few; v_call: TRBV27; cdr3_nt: TGTGCCAGCAGCCCCGTCTGGACCCGGGGGGACACTGAAGCTTTCTTT; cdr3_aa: CASSPVWTRGDTEAFF
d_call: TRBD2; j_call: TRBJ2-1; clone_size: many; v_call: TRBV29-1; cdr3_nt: TGCAGCGTTTGGTTTCTAGCGGGAGGAAACACCTACAATGAGCAGTTCTTC; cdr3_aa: CSVWFLAGGNTYNEQFF
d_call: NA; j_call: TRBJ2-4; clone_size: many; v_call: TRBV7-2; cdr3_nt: TGTGCCAGCAGCTCGATCGGGATTCAGTACTTC; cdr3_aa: CASSSIGIQYF
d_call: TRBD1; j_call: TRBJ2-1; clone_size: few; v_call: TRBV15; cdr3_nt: TGTGCCACCAGCAGAGATCTTAGGCAGGGGGTGTACAATGAGCAGTTCTTC; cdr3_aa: CATSRDLRQGVYNEQFF
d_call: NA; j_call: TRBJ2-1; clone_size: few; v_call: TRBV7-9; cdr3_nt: TGTGCCAGCAGCCCAGGGTCGCCATGGATCAATGAGCAGTTCTTC; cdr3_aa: CASSPGSPWINEQFF
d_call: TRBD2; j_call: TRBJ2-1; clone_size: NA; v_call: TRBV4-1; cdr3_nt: TGCGCCAGCAGCCAAAACGATTTAGAGGGAGGGGAGCAGTTCTTC; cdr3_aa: CASSQNDLEGGEQFF
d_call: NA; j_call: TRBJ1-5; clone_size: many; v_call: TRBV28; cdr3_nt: TGTGCCAGCAGTTTATGGTCCGGGTTCGGGAATCAGCCCCAGCATTTT; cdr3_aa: CASSLWSGFGNQPQHF
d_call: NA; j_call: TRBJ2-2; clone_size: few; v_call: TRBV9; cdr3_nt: TGTGCCAGCAGCGTGGCGGAGCCCCCGAACACCGGGGAGCTGTTTTTT; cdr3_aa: CASSVAEPPNTGELFF
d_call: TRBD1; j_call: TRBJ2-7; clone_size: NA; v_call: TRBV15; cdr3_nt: TGTGCCACCAGTCTACGGACAGGCACCTACGAGCAGTACTTC; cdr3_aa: CATSLRTGTYEQYF
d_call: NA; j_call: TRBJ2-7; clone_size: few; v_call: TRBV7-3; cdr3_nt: TGTGCCAGCAGCTTAACTGGGGGGTTACAGTCCTACGAGCAGTACTTC; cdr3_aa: CASSLTGGLQSYEQYF
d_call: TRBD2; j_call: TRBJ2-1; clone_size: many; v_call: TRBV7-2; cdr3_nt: TGTGCCAGCAGCTACCGGACTAGCGGGAACAATGAGCAGTTCTTC; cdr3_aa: CASSYRTSGNNEQFF
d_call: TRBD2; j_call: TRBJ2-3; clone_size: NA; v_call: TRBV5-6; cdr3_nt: TGTGCCAGCCTCATCACTCGCGGGAGCCGGGTAGATACGCAGTATTTT; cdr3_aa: CASLITRGSRVDTQYF
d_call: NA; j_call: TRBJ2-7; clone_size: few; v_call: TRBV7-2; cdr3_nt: TGTGCCAGCAGCTTATCACACCGCTACGAGCAGTACTTC; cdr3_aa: CASSLSHRYEQYF
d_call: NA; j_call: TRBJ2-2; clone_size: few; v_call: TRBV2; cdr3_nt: TGTGCCAGCAGTGAGGGGGGAACCGGGGAGCTGTTTTTT; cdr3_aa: CASSEGGTGELFF
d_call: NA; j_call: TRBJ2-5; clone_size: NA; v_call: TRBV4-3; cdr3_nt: TGCGCCAGCAGCCAAGATAAGCGTCGGGAGACCCAATACTTC; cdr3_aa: CASSQDKRRETQYF
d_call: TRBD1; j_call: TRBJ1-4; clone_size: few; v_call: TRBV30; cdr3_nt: TGTGCCTGGAGCCCAGGACAGGGGGCCGCTAATGAAAAACTGTTTTTT; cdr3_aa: CAWSPGQGAANEKLFF
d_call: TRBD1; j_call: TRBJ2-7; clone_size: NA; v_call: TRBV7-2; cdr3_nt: TGTGCCAGCAGCTTAGCAACCCCGGGACAGGGAGGCTACGAGCAGTACTTC; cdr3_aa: CASSLATPGQGGYEQYF
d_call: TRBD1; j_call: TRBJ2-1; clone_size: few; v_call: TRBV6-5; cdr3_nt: TGTGCCAGCAGATCCGGGACAGGGGGAAAGAATGAGCAGTTCTTC; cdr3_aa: CASRSGTGGKNEQFF
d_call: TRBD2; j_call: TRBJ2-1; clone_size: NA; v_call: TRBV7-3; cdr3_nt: TGTGCCAGCAGCGTGTGGGTGGGGCGGGGAGCGGGAGATCGAGACAATGAGCAGTTCTTC; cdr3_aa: CASSVWVGRGAGDRDNEQFF
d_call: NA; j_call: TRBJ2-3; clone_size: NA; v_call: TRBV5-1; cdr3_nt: TGCGCCAGCAGCTTGGAGCCGGGGAATACGCAGTATTTT; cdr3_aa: CASSLEPGNTQYF
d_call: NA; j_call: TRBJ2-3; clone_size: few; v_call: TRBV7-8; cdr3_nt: TGTGCCAGCAGCTTAGCTAGGGGCCGTCCAGATACGCAGTATTTT; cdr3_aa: CASSLARGRPDTQYF
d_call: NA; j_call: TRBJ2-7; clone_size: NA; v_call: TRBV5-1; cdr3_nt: TGCGCCAGCAGCTTGGACGCGGACTCCTACGAGCAGTACTTC; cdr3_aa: CASSLDADSYEQYF
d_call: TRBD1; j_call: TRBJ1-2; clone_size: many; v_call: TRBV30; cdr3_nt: TGTGCCAACAGCGGTACAGGGGAAGGCTACACCTTC; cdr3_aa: CANSGTGEGYTF
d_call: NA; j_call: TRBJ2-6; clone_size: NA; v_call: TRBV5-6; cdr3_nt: TGTGCCAGCAGCTTAGTTATGCGCTCTGGGGCCAACGCCCTGACTTTC; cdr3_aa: CASSLVMRSGANALTF
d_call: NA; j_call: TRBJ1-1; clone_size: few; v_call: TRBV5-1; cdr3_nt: TGCGCCAGCAGCTTGGCCTGGGTGGAGGCGAACACTGAAGCTTTCTTT; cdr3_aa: CASSLAWVEANTEAFF
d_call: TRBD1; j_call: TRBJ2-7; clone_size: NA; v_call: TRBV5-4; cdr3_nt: TGTGCCAGCAGCTTCGGAACGAGACAGGGTACCTACGAGCAGTACTTC; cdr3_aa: CASSFGTRQGTYEQYF
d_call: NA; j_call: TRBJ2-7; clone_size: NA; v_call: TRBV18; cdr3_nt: TGTGCCAGCTCACCACCTATAGGCGCGGACGAGCAGTACTTC; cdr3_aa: CASSPPIGADEQYF
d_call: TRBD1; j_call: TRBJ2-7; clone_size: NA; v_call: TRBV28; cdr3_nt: TGTGCCAGCAGCTCGAACGGACAGGGGCACTACGAGCAGTACTTC; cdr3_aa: CASSSNGQGHYEQYF
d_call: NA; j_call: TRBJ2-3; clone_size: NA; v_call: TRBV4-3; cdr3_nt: TGCGCCAGCAGCCCCTCCAGGGGGGAGGCTACAGATACGCAGTATTTT; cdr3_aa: CASSPSRGEATDTQYF
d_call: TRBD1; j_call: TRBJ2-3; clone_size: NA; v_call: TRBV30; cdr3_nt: TGTGCCTGGAGTCCGGGACAGGGGGTAGATACGCAGTATTTT; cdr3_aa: CAWSPGQGVDTQYF
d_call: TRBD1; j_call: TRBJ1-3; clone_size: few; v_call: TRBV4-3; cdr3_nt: TGCGCCAGCGGAAGACAGGGAATGGGAAACACCATATATTTT; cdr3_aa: CASGRQGMGNTIYF
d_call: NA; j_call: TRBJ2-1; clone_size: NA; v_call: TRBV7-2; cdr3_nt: TGTGCCAGCAACATACCTTCCTCCTACAATGAGCAGTTCTTC; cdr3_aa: CASNIPSSYNEQFF